This T cell receptor beta chain comes out of a study of T cells after yellow fever vaccination. About the study: The SMART-Seq v4 Ultra Low Input method served to prepare the low-cell-number fractions.

TCRdb redid the calling of the 5' RACE reads with MiXCR, one entry per CDR3 protein. The table includes just over 300,000 distinct CDR3 sequences, around 4% detected once. Germline V gene sequence: CDR1 LNHDA, CDR2 SQIVND (reference sequence). V trimming: 3 bases; J trimming: 4 bases; junction bases outside the gene matches: 10. The CDR3 runs to 17 residues. Regarding the study as a whole: It was the secondary response that reached its peak faster, day 5 versus 15, but it was weaker. At 96% for CD4 and over 80% for CD8, most primary-vaccination clones showed up again after the booster. The bulk population could contribute abundant contaminating clonotypes to FACS-sorted repertoires.

About this clonotype itself: Its cognate antigen is unknown.

The sequence came from a man younger than 35 who received the YFV17D yellow fever vaccine. The rearrangement uses TRBV19 and TRBJ2-3, with 10 bases fitting TRBD2. The sequencing here drew on PBMCs, taken on the day of the yellow fever booster vaccination. CDR3 nucleotides: TGTGCCAGTAGTATCGGGGCGAGCGGGGGGGCCCCAGATACGCAGTATTTT. As protein: CASSIGASGGAPDTQYF.